Following are 21 T cell receptor beta chains from one sample sequenced in a study of cytomegalovirus exposure and HLA in healthy donors. PCR was performed using 60 Vbeta and 13 Jbeta primers. Generated by immunoSEQ multiplex PCR, the TCRdb table keeps only in-frame clones and is missing some. Seen here are fewer than 200,000 clones, 70% to 90% observed once, and the top ten hold 2.2%. Input material: PBMCs. These receptors were taken from a woman aged 25 to 39 in good health and CMV-seronegative.

The V call is TRBV7-2, the J call TRBJ2-7; D may be TRBD2 (6 bases). Germline CDR1 and CDR2: SGHTA and FQGNSA. V lost 2 bases and J lost 3, with 17 bases in between. The CDR3 totals 16 residues. In DNA, the CDR3 is TGTGCCAGCAGCTTATCCGGGACGGCGGGGCGCTACGAGCAGTACTTC. As protein: CASSLSGTAGRYEQYF.

The J gene is TRBJ2-7, the V gene TRBV4-3; 11 positions match TRBD2. Germline trimming cut 4 bases from V and 4 bases from J; bases unmatched to any gene: 6. This CDR3 is 15 amino acids long. Looked up from germline, CDR1 is LGHNA and CDR2 is YSLEER. The CDR3 protein is CASSPRLAGWYEQYF. The CDR3 DNA follows: TGCGCCAGCAGCCCCAGACTAGCGGGATGGTACGAGCAGTACTTC.

The V gene is TRBV27, the J gene TRBJ1-4; D is perhaps TRBD1 (6 bases). Trimming stripped 5 bases from V and 5 bases from J, with 24 bases between. Germline V CDR1 and CDR2: MNHEY, SMNVEV (reference sequence). The CDR3 runs to 18 residues. CDR3 in amino acids: CASSRYLSAGTQNEKLFF. The CDR3 DNA follows: TGTGCCAGCAGTCGTTACTTATCTGCCGGGACACAAAATGAAAAACTGTTTTTT.

Of note for this clone: Other DNA sequences within the sample encode an identical CDR3. The V call is TRBV4-3, the J call TRBJ2-7, with TRBD2 as a possible D gene (5 bases). Per the germline V gene, CDR1 is LGHNA and CDR2 is YSLEER. The CDR3 runs to 14 residues. V was pared by 0 bases and J by 4 bases, with 10 bases between. CDR3 sequence reads: CASSQDGRGYEQYF. The CDR3 nucleotides read TGCGCCAGCAGCCAAGACGGCCGGGGTTACGAGCAGTACTTC.

This chain uses TRBV4-1 with TRBJ2-7; possibly TRBD1 for D (5 bases). CDR1 is MGHRA, CDR2 YSYEKL, per germline. The ends were cut back, 4 bases at V and 2 bases at J, with 18 bases in the middle. There are 16 residues in the CDR3. DNA for the CDR3: TGCGCCAGCAGCCCGAGCAGGGTATGGGAAGCCTACGAGCAGTACTTC. This codes for CASSPSRVWEAYEQYF.

V gene TRBV19 combines with J gene TRBJ2-7, with no clear D. Germline V gene lookup returns CDR1 LNHDA and CDR2 SQIVND (reference sequence). The V end was cut by 5 bases, the J end by 2 bases, with 7 bases between. This CDR3 spans 12 amino acids. DNA of the CDR3: TGTGCCAGTAGTTTGAACACCTACGAGCAGTACTTC. It yields the protein CASSLNTYEQYF.

This sequence joins TRBV5-8 and TRBJ1-2; 7 bases align to TRBD1. The V gene's germline CDR1 is SGHTS and CDR2 YDEGEE. V dropped 0 bases and J dropped 6; count of bases not matched to a gene: 14. There are 17 residues in the CDR3. CDR3 DNA: TGTGCCAGCAGCTTGGGCCTCGGCACCGACAGGGATGATGGCTACACCTTC. This gives the protein CASSLGLGTDRDDGYTF.

The rearrangement links TRBV2 to TRBJ2-1; 13 bases match TRBD2. Germline V CDR1 and CDR2: SNHLY, FYNNEI. This CDR3 spans 15 amino acids. The V and J ends lost 5 bases and 9 bases, in that order; junction bases with no gene match: 7. The CDR3: CASSPTSGGAGEQFF. The CDR3, as DNA: TGTGCCAGCAGTCCAACTAGCGGGGGGGCCGGTGAGCAGTTCTTC.

The DNA of the CDR3 is TGTGCCAGCAGCCCCCGGCGCGGCGGGGAGCTGTTTTTT. It encodes CASSPRRGGELFF. V and J are TRBV13 and TRBJ2-2; D not certain. V was pared by 5 bases and J by 7 bases, with 11 bases between. Germline-derived CDR1 and CDR2 are PRHDT and FYEKMQ (reference sequence). The CDR3 covers 13 residues.

This rearrangement joins TRBV7-2 to TRBJ1-6; possible D gene TRBD1, 5 bases. The CDR3 is made up of 15 amino acids. V lost 3 bases and J lost 7, with 13 bases in between. Germline V gene data show CDR1 as SGHTA and CDR2 as FQGNSA. CDR3 sequence reads: CASSFQGIRNSPLHF. The CDR3 bases are TGTGCCAGCAGCTTTCAGGGTATCCGGAATTCACCCCTCCACTTT.

CDR3 coding DNA: TGTGCCAGCTCACCGGGAGGGTGGTACACGAACACCGGGGAGCTGTTTTTT. It codes for CASSPGGWYTNTGELFF. The chain combines TRBV18 with TRBJ2-2, with TRBD2 identical over 7 bases. Germline CDR1 and CDR2: KGHSH and LQKENI. Trimming took 3 bases from V and 0 from J; bases not matched to a gene: 7. The CDR3 extends over 17 amino acids.

The V call is TRBV7-9, the J call TRBJ2-2, with unresolved D. Trimming took off 5 bases at V and 0 bases at J, with 13 bases between the two ends. This CDR3 region has 16 residues. Germline V gene data show CDR1 as SEHNR and CDR2 as FQNEAQ (reference sequence). CDR3 DNA: TGTGCCAGCAGCCCAGACTCGGCAGCGAACACCGGGGAGCTGTTTTTT. It specifies CASSPDSAANTGELFF. The variable domain in full, with the rest retrieved from reference TRBV7-9 and TRBJ2-2, is DTGVSQNPRHKITKRGQNVTFRCDPISEHNRLYWYRQTLGQGPEFLTYFQNEAQLEKSRLLSDRFSAERPKGSFSTLEIQRTEQGDSAMYLCASSPDSAANTGELFFGEGSRLTVL.

This clone was seen just once. The V and J genes are TRBV7-3 and TRBJ2-1; D gene ambiguous. V was cut by 2 bases and J by 7 bases, with 9 bases left in between. Germline CDR1 and CDR2: SGHTA and FQGTGA. The CDR3 runs 13 residues. CDR3 sequence reads: CASSLGYGNEQFF. Written as DNA, the CDR3 is TGTGCCAGCAGCTTAGGGTACGGGAATGAGCAGTTCTTC.

V is TRBV11-1 and J is TRBJ2-7; D might be TRBD1 (6 bases). The ends were cut back, 3 bases at V and 7 bases at J, with 10 bases in the middle. The CDR3 has 12 amino acids. Germline values: CDR1 SGHAT, CDR2 FQDESV (reference sequence). CDR3 sequence reads: CASSFSGVEQYF. The CDR3 DNA reads as TGTGCCAGCAGCTTTTCAGGGGTTGAGCAGTACTTC. The variable domain in full, with the rest retrieved from reference TRBV11-1 and TRBJ2-7, is EAEVAQSPRYKITEKSQAVAFWCDPISGHATLYWYRQILGQGPELLVQFQDESVVDDSQLPKDRFSAERLKGVDSTLKIQPAELGDSAMYLCASSFSGVEQYFGPGTRLTVT.

This chain links TRBV27 with TRBJ1-1; a possible D gene is TRBD1 (6 bases). Germline loops: CDR1 MNHEY, CDR2 SMNVEV (reference sequence). This CDR3 is 13 amino acids long. The V and J ends lost 3 bases and 4 bases respectively, with 9 bases between them. CDR3 sequence: CASSFQGSTEAFF. CDR3 nucleotides: TGTGCCAGCAGTTTTCAGGGGAGCACTGAAGCTTTCTTT.

V and J are TRBV27 and TRBJ1-1, with D possibly being TRBD1 (5 bases). Trimming took 1 base from V and 1 from J, leaving 13 bases between them. The CDR3 contains 16 residues. CDR1 and CDR2 (germline): MNHEY, SMNVEV (reference sequence). The CDR3 DNA sequence: TGTGCCAGCAGTTTATGGGGGGTCGGGGAGAACACTGAAGCTTTCTTT. It translates to CASSLWGVGENTEAFF.

This chain uses TRBV19 with TRBJ2-2; 10 nucleotides align to TRBD1. The length of the CDR3 is 20 residues. Trimming removed 3 bases from V and 1 base from J; junction bases left unmatched: 14. Germline lookup yields CDR1 LNHDA and CDR2 SQIVND (reference sequence). The CDR3 sequence is CASSMGGTGARGWNTGELFF. For the CDR3, the DNA is TGTGCCAGTAGTATGGGCGGGACAGGGGCCCGCGGGTGGAACACCGGGGAGCTGTTTTTT.

The chain carries TRBV5-4 and TRBJ2-1; 16 bases are a match to TRBD2. From germline, CDR1 is SGHNT and CDR2 YYREEE (reference sequence). V was pared by 4 bases and J by 8 bases, with 6 bases of the junction left unmatched. CDR3 length: 16 amino acids. The CDR3 loop is CASSMGLAGGQDEQFF. CDR3 nucleotide sequence: TGTGCCAGCAGCATGGGACTAGCGGGGGGGCAGGATGAGCAGTTCTTC.

In DNA form, the CDR3 reads TGTGCCAGCAGTGACAGGGTATTGATCCCTGAAGCTTTCTTT. It is translated as CASSDRVLIPEAFF. The chain couples TRBV6-1 to TRBJ1-1; maybe TRBD1 (5 bases). CDR1 and CDR2 (germline): MNHNS, SASEGT. V lost 3 bases and J lost 6, with 14 bases in between. The CDR3 loop spans 14 amino acids.

This clone was recorded only once. The chain combines TRBV10-2 with TRBJ2-3; tentative D call: TRBD1 (5 bases). Trimming took 3 bases from V and 8 from J, leaving 15 bases between them. CDR1 is WSHSY, CDR2 SAAADI, per germline. The CDR3 consists of 14 residues. CDR3 loop: CASSEGTAQGTQYF. The CDR3 DNA follows: TGCGCCAGCAGTGAAGGTACTGCGCAGGGTACGCAGTATTTT.

The chain recombines TRBV7-9 with TRBJ1-5; 11 bases map to TRBD1. Germline-derived CDR1 and CDR2 are SEHNR and FQNEAQ (reference sequence). The CDR3 loop spans 16 amino acids. V trimming: 5 bases; J trimming: 2 bases; junction bases outside the gene matches: 5. CDR3 nucleotide sequence: TGTGCCAGCAGCCCGGGACAGGGGGGAGGCAATCAGCCCCAGCATTTT. It specifies CASSPGQGGGNQPQHF.